These T cell receptor beta chains were read from a single sample in a study of shared clonotypes between healthy human individuals. The table came from immunoSEQ multiplex PCR; TCRdb's copy has only in-frame clones and leaves some out. The data show about 2 million clones, with about 95% seen just once and 0.9% to 1.5% held by the top ten. Sequencing was carried out using naive CD8+ T cells sorted from blood. The receptors were gathered from a man younger than 35 in good health. The CDR3 runs from the conserved cysteine through the conserved F or W. D genes are given only for firm matches. Clone size is not always given. Where it is, it says once, few, many or a class for expanded clones.

DNA,CDR3,V,J,size,D
TGCGCCAGCAGCCCCCGACTACCACGGGAAGCTAACTATGGCTACACCTTC,CASSPRLPREANYGYTF,TRBV5-1,TRBJ1-2,NA,NA
TGTGCCAGCAGCTTAGGCCTGGCGGGGAGTACTACTTACGAGCAGTACTTC,CASSLGLAGSTTYEQYF,TRBV7-8,TRBJ2-7,NA,NA
TGCGCCAGCAGCCAAGCGGGGGGGAGGGAAGCTTTCTTT,CASSQAGGREAFF,TRBV4-1,TRBJ1-1,once,NA
TGTGCCAGCAACAGGGGGGTCGAGCAGTACTTC,CASNRGVEQYF,TRBV25-1,TRBJ2-7,NA,TRBD1
TGTGCCAGCAGCGGGACCGGGACAGGCGAAAATCAGCCCCAGCATTTT,CASSGTGTGENQPQHF,TRBV27,TRBJ1-5,NA,TRBD1
TGCGCCAGCAGCTTGGTGGCGCTGACGGATGGCTACACCTTC,CASSLVALTDGYTF,TRBV5-1,TRBJ1-2,NA,NA
TGTGCCAGCAGCCAGATTAATTCACCCCTCCACTTT,CASSQINSPLHF,TRBV27,TRBJ1-6,NA,NA
TGTGCCAGCAGCCCTGGGACAGCGACTAACACTAACTATGGCTACACCTTC,CASSPGTATNTNYGYTF,TRBV7-9,TRBJ1-2,NA,TRBD1
TGTGCCAGCTGCCAGGACCTAGATAGCAATCAGCCCCAGCATTTT,CASCQDLDSNQPQHF,TRBV28,TRBJ1-5,once,NA
TGTGCCAGCAGCTTCCATGGTGGGGGGGTTTACGAGCAGTACTTC,CASSFHGGGVYEQYF,TRBV7-2,TRBJ2-7,NA,TRBD2
TGTGCCAGCAGCAAGGACCCTACCCCTGGGGAGCTGTTTTTT,CASSKDPTPGELFF,TRBV7-6,TRBJ2-2,few,NA
TGTGCCAGCAGTGAAGGGAAGCGGGGGGGAGTTTACGAGCAGTACTTC,CASSEGKRGGVYEQYF,TRBV6-1,TRBJ2-7,NA,TRBD2
TGTGCTAGTGGTTTCGACAGGGGGCGCAGCGGCTACACCTTC,CASGFDRGRSGYTF,TRBV12-5,TRBJ1-2,NA,TRBD1
TGTGCCAGCAGTTACTATCCGGGGAACTATGGCTACACCTTC,CASSYYPGNYGYTF,TRBV6-5,TRBJ1-2,NA,NA
TGCGCCAGCAGCCAAGATAGCGGGACTAGCTACGAGCAGTACTTC,CASSQDSGTSYEQYF,TRBV4-1,TRBJ2-7,NA,TRBD2
TGTGCCAGCAGTTCACACAGTTCCTACGAGCAGTACTTC,CASSSHSSYEQYF,TRBV7-6,TRBJ2-7,NA,NA
TGCGCCAGCAGCTTGGTTACCCCCGACTCGGCGGGTTCACCCCTCCACTTT,CASSLVTPDSAGSPLHF,TRBV5-1,TRBJ1-6,once,NA
TGCAGCGCTGAATCAACCCAGGGTCCGGGCTACACCTTC,CSAESTQGPGYTF,TRBV29-1,TRBJ1-2,once,NA
TGTGCCAGCAGTTTGTTGGCAGGGGGCGCTAGGTATGGCTACACCTTC,CASSLLAGGARYGYTF,TRBV28,TRBJ1-2,NA,TRBD1
TGTGCCAGCACTCACGGGGGACCTGGTGAAAAACTGTTTTTT,CASTHGGPGEKLFF,TRBV6-5,TRBJ1-4,NA,NA
TGTGCCAGCAGCTTAGATTGGGGGGGGAGGCTAAATGAGCAGTTCTTC,CASSLDWGGRLNEQFF,TRBV11-2,TRBJ2-1,NA,TRBD2
TGTGCCAGCAGCTTTAGCTCGGGCAGGCCAAGCTCCTACGAGCAGTACTTC,CASSFSSGRPSSYEQYF,TRBV28,TRBJ2-7,NA,NA
TGTGCCAGCAGTTTAGAACAGTCCAATCAGCCCCAGCATTTT,CASSLEQSNQPQHF,TRBV28,TRBJ1-5,NA,NA
TGTGCCAGCAGTTTGGGGCTAGCGCGGAACACCGGGGAGCTGTTTTTT,CASSLGLARNTGELFF,TRBV28,TRBJ2-2,NA,NA
TGTGCCAGCAGCCTCAAAGGTGCGGGGGGTGCCTACGAGCAGTACTTC,CASSLKGAGGAYEQYF,TRBV7-3,TRBJ2-7,NA,TRBD2
TGTGCCAGCAGCTTAAACACAGAAGCTTTCTTT,CASSLNTEAFF,TRBV7-9,TRBJ1-1,NA,NA
TGTGCCAGCACCCTAAGACTAGCGGGGTTAAACTCCCTTAGGGATGAGCAGTTCTTC,CASTLRLAGLNSLRDEQFF,TRBV28,TRBJ2-1,NA,TRBD2
TGTGCCAGCAGTGAGACAGGGGCGGGTCAGCCCCAGCATTTT,CASSETGAGQPQHF,TRBV6-4,TRBJ1-5,NA,TRBD1